Shown below are 26 T cell receptor beta chains from a single sample sequenced in a study of radiation and T cells in renal cell carcinoma. Regarding time point: blood 2 weeks post-SBRT. Treatment meaning: 15 Gy SBRT to primary tumor, nephrectomy 4 weeks later. Generated by immunoSEQ multiplex PCR, the TCRdb table keeps only in-frame clones and is missing some. The sample carries 100,000 to 150,000 clones, around 80% recorded once. The sequencing used blood, collected from a patient whose treatment included radiotherapy and nephrectomy. The receptors stem from a man in his fifties or sixties with renal cell carcinoma.

The chain recombines TRBV18 with TRBJ2-1; 7 bases map to TRBD2. CDR3 length equals 16 residues. After removal of 4 bases from V and 2 bases from J, the junction contained 8 bases not matched to a gene. Germline V gives CDR1 KGHSH, CDR2 LQKENI. The CDR3 bases are TGTGCCAGCTCACTTTTAGCGGGTTTGGCCTACAATGAGCAGTTCTTC. Protein: CASSLLAGLAYNEQFF.

J is TRBJ2-5 and V is TRBV6-6, with D possibly matching TRBD1 (5 bases). V was cut by 3 bases and J by 0 bases, with 8 bases left in between. The CDR3 extends over 14 amino acids. Germline assignment: CDR1 MNHNY and CDR2 SVGAGI (reference sequence). This chain's CDR3 is CASSYEGDQETQYF. CDR3 nucleotides: TGTGCCAGCAGTTATGAAGGGGACCAAGAGACCCAGTACTTC.

The rearrangement uses TRBV19 and TRBJ2-7; possible D gene TRBD2, 6 bases. CDR3 size: 16 residues. Trimming removed 5 bases at V and 5 bases at J, with 22 bases between. Germline-derived CDR1 and CDR2 are LNHDA and SQIVND (reference sequence). The CDR3: CASSRYRLEMGDEQYF. The CDR3 nucleotides read TGTGCCAGTAGTCGCTACCGACTAGAGATGGGGGACGAGCAGTACTTC.

V and J are TRBV11-1 and TRBJ2-3, with 11 bases identical to TRBD2. The CDR3 length is 14 residues. Germline CDR1 reads SGHAT; CDR2 reads FQDESV (reference sequence). Trimming took 7 bases from V and 8 from J; bases not matched to a gene: 8. The CDR3 DNA reads TGTGCCAGCAAACTAGCGGGAGTTTCTGGTACGCAGTATTTT. This translates into CASKLAGVSGTQYF. Full variable domain (missing parts from reference TRBV11-1 and TRBJ2-3): EAEVAQSPRYKITEKSQAVAFWCDPISGHATLYWYRQILGQGPELLVQFQDESVVDDSQLPKDRFSAERLKGVDSTLKIQPAELGDSAMYLCASKLAGVSGTQYFGPGTRLTVL.

J is TRBJ2-3 and V is TRBV6-6; 7 bases agree with TRBD1. CDR1 is MNHNY and CDR2 is SVGAGI in the germline V gene (reference sequence). J gave up 6 bases and V 5 bases, and 14 bases lay outside the gene matches. This CDR3 is 16 amino acids long. The CDR3 is CASSTNRGIVSDTQYF. DNA for the CDR3: TGTGCCAGCAGTACAAACAGGGGTATCGTTTCGGATACGCAGTATTTT.

This clone was seen at least ten times. The chain links TRBV4-1 to TRBJ2-7; unclear D gene. V was shortened by 1 base and J by 6 bases, with 16 bases between the two germline ends. This CDR3 has 15 residues. Germline V CDR1 and CDR2: MGHRA, YSYEKL. For the CDR3, the DNA is TGCGCCAGCAGCCAAGCTGTGGTCTTCGGTGCCGAGCAGTACTTC. Protein: CASSQAVVFGAEQYF.

The chain combines TRBV13 with TRBJ2-1, with unresolved D. Germline assignment: CDR1 PRHDT and CDR2 FYEKMQ (reference sequence). This CDR3 has 14 residues. The V and J ends lost 1 base and 3 bases respectively, with 7 bases between them. The chain's CDR3 is CASSLATLYNEQFF. The CDR3 nucleotides are TGTGCCAGCAGCTTAGCGACCCTCTACAATGAGCAGTTCTTC.

CDR3 residues: CASSLRGAYEQYF. The CDR3 DNA is TGCGCCAGCAGCCTACGGGGGGCCTACGAGCAGTACTTC. This chain uses TRBV4-1 with TRBJ2-7; 7 nucleotides agree with TRBD2. The J segment lost 2 bases and the V segment lost 4 bases, leaving 2 bases of the junction unmatched. The germline gives CDR1 MGHRA, CDR2 YSYEKL. The CDR3 runs to 13 residues.

The CDR3 region is CASSLTPQGSYNEQFF. CDR3 bases: TGTGCCAGCAGCTTAACCCCTCAGGGGTCCTACAATGAGCAGTTCTTC. The rearrangement joins TRBV7-8 to TRBJ2-1; tentative D call: TRBD1 (6 bases). The V gene's germline CDR1 is SGHVS and CDR2 FQNEAQ. The CDR3 extends over 16 amino acids. The V end lost 2 bases, the J end lost 1 base, and 12 bases lay between the germline ends.

V and J are TRBV4-3 and TRBJ2-7; a weak D match, TRBD1 (6 bases). V gave up 0 bases and J gave up 0 bases, with 15 bases separating them. The CDR3 sequence is 17 residues long. Per the germline V gene, CDR1 is LGHNA and CDR2 is YSLEER. The CDR3 sequence: CASSQEQGMASSYEQYF. The CDR3 DNA reads TGCGCCAGCAGCCAAGAACAGGGAATGGCTAGCTCCTACGAGCAGTACTTC.

The chain combines TRBV6-6 with TRBJ2-7, with D perhaps matching TRBD1 or TRBD2 (5 bases each). Germline V gives CDR1 MNHNY, CDR2 SVGAGI (reference sequence). The CDR3 sequence is 13 residues long. Trimming shortened V by 7 bases and J by 3 bases, and 13 bases separated the two germline ends. For the CDR3, the DNA is TGTGCCAGCACTACCGGGACGCACTACGAGCAGTACTTC. This encodes CASTTGTHYEQYF.

This clone was detected only once. The rearrangement links TRBV28 to TRBJ2-5; perhaps TRBD2 as D (6 bases). The CDR3 contains 13 residues. Germline V lookup: CDR1 MDHEN, CDR2 SYDVKM. The V end was cut by 4 bases, the J end by 2 bases, with 8 bases between. CDR3 sequence: CASSWGDQETQYF. The CDR3, as DNA: TGTGCCAGCAGTTGGGGGGATCAAGAGACCCAGTACTTC.

The chain uses TRBV2 and TRBJ1-5; 8 nucleotides align to TRBD1. V trimming: 5 bases; J trimming: 4 bases; junction bases outside the gene matches: 10. The CDR3 is made up of 16 amino acids. Germline CDR1 SNHLY, CDR2 FYNNEI. The CDR3 nucleotides read TGTGCCAGCAGTTTAAGGACAGGGACGATTAATCAGCCCCAGCATTTT. Its protein is CASSLRTGTINQPQHF.

The rearrangement links TRBV28 to TRBJ1-2, with D tentatively TRBD1 (5 bases). V lost 2 bases and J lost 6, with 13 bases in between. CDR3 size: 14 residues. The germline CDR1 and CDR2 sequences are MDHEN and SYDVKM. CDR3 protein: CASSLAGKTNGYTF. In DNA form, the CDR3 reads TGTGCCAGCAGTTTAGCAGGGAAGACAAATGGCTACACCTTC.

The rearrangement joins TRBV7-2 to TRBJ1-2; 7 nucleotides align to TRBD1. Losses at the gene ends were 5 bases for V and 5 bases for J; bases not matched to a gene: 8. The CDR3 has 14 residues. The germline gives CDR1 SGHTA, CDR2 FQGNSA. The DNA for the CDR3 is TGTGCCAGCAGCCCGAACGACAGGGTGTATGGCTACACCTTC. Encoded protein: CASSPNDRVYGYTF.

This chain uses TRBV10-3 with TRBJ1-1, with TRBD1 as a possible D gene (5 bases). The CDR3 is 16 amino acids. Trimming removed 6 bases at V and 3 bases at J, with 20 bases between. CDR1 is ENHRY, CDR2 SYGVKD, per germline. CDR3 residues: CAISANPGLGDTEAFF. The DNA for the CDR3 is TGTGCCATCAGCGCAAACCCGGGCCTGGGGGACACTGAAGCTTTCTTT.

The V and J genes are TRBV5-1 and TRBJ2-5, with unresolved D. This CDR3 is built from 15 residues. V lost 0 bases to trimming and J lost 2 bases, with 11 bases between them. Germline values: CDR1 SGHRS, CDR2 YFSETQ. The CDR3 protein is CASSLVPGQQETQYF. CDR3 nucleotide sequence: TGCGCCAGCAGCTTGGTCCCGGGCCAGCAAGAGACCCAGTACTTC. The full variable domain, in which reference TRBV5-1 and TRBJ2-5 provide the parts outside the CDR3, is KAGVTQTPRYLIKTRGQQVTLSCSPISGHRSVSWYQQTPGQGLQFLFEYFSETQRNKGNFPGRFSGRQFSNSRSEMNVSTLELGDSALYLCASSLVPGQQETQYFGPGTRLLVL.

The chain recombines TRBV28 with TRBJ2-7, with D unclear. The V end lost 2 bases, the J end lost 2 bases, and 16 bases lay between the germline ends. This CDR3 comprises 16 residues. The germline CDR1 and CDR2 sequences are MDHEN and SYDVKM. CDR3 sequence reads: CASSLRPARKTYEQYF. The CDR3 nucleotides read TGTGCCAGCAGTTTAAGGCCTGCGCGGAAGACCTACGAGCAGTACTTC.

This chain uses TRBV10-3 with TRBJ1-1, with no clear D. Germline V gives CDR1 ENHRY, CDR2 SYGVKD. CDR3 length equals 14 residues. V lost 2 bases, J lost 2 bases, and 9 bases lay in between. The CDR3 protein is CAISEGQVNTEAFF. CDR3 in DNA: TGTGCCATCAGTGAGGGTCAGGTTAACACTGAAGCTTTCTTT.

This clone is a singleton in its sample. J is TRBJ2-1 and V is TRBV5-4, with TRBD2 matching over 10 bases. The CDR3 has 16 residues. Germline V gives CDR1 SGHNT, CDR2 YYREEE (reference sequence). J lost 2 bases, V lost 4 bases, and 6 bases had no gene match. In DNA, the CDR3 is TGTGCCAGCAGCCGCCAACTAGCGGGAACCTACAATGAGCAGTTCTTC. It codes for CASSRQLAGTYNEQFF.

This clone appeared many times. The chain has TRBV4-3 and TRBJ1-6, with 9 bases matching TRBD1. Trimming at V came to 1 base and at J to 10 bases, leaving 5 bases not matched to a gene. In germline, CDR1 is LGHNA, CDR2 YSLEER. This CDR3 is 15 amino acids long. DNA for the CDR3: TGCGCCAGCAGCCAAGTGGGACAGGGCCAATCACCCCTCCACTTT. Translating it yields CASSQVGQGQSPLHF.

The rearrangement uses TRBV7-2 and TRBJ2-1; D not certain. The CDR3 totals 13 residues. V was pared by 1 base and J by 5 bases, with 6 bases between. CDR1 SGHTA and CDR2 FQGNSA come from the germline V gene. The CDR3 nucleotides read TGTGCCAGCAGCTTAGGACCAAACAATGAGCAGTTCTTC. Translating it yields CASSLGPNNEQFF.

The J gene is TRBJ1-1, the V gene TRBV2, with D maybe TRBD1 (5 bases). The V gene lost 3 bases and the J gene lost 7 bases, with 9 bases spanning the gap. CDR3 size: 12 residues. Per germline, CDR1 SNHLY and CDR2 FYNNEI. The CDR3 DNA reads TGTGCCAGCAGTGACCCAGGGCGTGAAGCTTTCTTT. It yields the protein CASSDPGREAFF.

V is TRBV29-1 and J is TRBJ2-3; 7 nucleotides match TRBD1. The length of the CDR3 is 13 residues. Germline V gene sequence: CDR1 SQVTM, CDR2 ANQGSEA. V shed 5 bases and J 4 bases; nucleotides not matched to a gene: 6. CDR3 in DNA: TGCAGCGTTCAGAACAGGGGTCCAGATACGCAGTATTTT. Its protein product is CSVQNRGPDTQYF.

This clone was detected once. The rearrangement links TRBV7-2 to TRBJ1-2, with D possibly matching TRBD1 (6 bases). The CDR3 totals 15 residues. CDR1 is SGHTA and CDR2 is FQGNSA in the germline V gene. With 1 base removed from V and 4 bases from J, the gap between germline ends came to 13 bases. This chain's CDR3 is CASSLDRVAGYGYTF. CDR3 nucleotides: TGTGCCAGCAGCTTAGACAGGGTTGCAGGCTATGGCTACACCTTC. The full variable domain, its missing parts supplied by reference TRBV7-2 and TRBJ1-2, is GAGVSQSPSNKVTEKGKDVELRCDPISGHTALYWYRQSLGQGLEFLIYFQGNSAPDKSGLPSDRFSAERTGGSVSTLTIQRTQQEDSAVYLCASSLDRVAGYGYTFGSGTRLTVV.

The V and J genes are TRBV27 and TRBJ1-1; TRBD1 matches at 7 bases. The germline V gene encodes CDR1 MNHEY and CDR2 SMNVEV (reference sequence). The CDR3 is 14 amino acids. V shed 8 bases and J 1 base; nucleotides not matched to a gene: 7. Written as DNA, the CDR3 is TGTGCCAGCGCGACACAGGGGTGGAACACTGAAGCTTTCTTT. Its protein is CASATQGWNTEAFF.